This T cell receptor (beta chain) was retrieved from a study of shared clonotypes between healthy human individuals. Only in-frame clones appear in the TCRdb table, and some are missing; sequencing was by immunoSEQ multiplex PCR. This sample yields over 1.4 million clones, of which around 97% are seen a single time; approximately 1.1% belongs to the top ten. Trimming left V 4 bases short and J 4 bases short, with 27 bases between. The CDR3 runs 19 residues. CDR1 KGHSH and CDR2 LQKENI come from the germline V gene. This TCR came from a man in his thirties or forties in good health. Material: naive CD4+ T cells sorted from blood. The subset denotes: CD45RA+ positively selected. The chain joins TRBV18 to TRBJ2-3, with D tentatively TRBD2 (6 bases). The CDR3 here is CASSLRRVGTSWEADTQYF. In DNA, the CDR3 is TGTGCCAGCTCACTACGTAGAGTAGGGACCAGCTGGGAGGCAGATACGCAGTATTTT. Full variable domain (rest looked up from reference TRBV18 and TRBJ2-3): NAGVMQNPRHLVRRRGQEARLRCSPMKGHSHVYWYRQLPEEGLKFMVYLQKENIIDESGMPKERFSAEFPKEGPSILRIQQVVRGDSAAYFCASSLRRVGTSWEADTQYFGPGTRLTVL.